The entry below gives a single TCR beta chain sequence along with its context. This entry is derived from a study of technical replicates of blood from a few donors. Trimming removed 6 bases from V and 4 bases from J, with 6 bases in between. The germline gives CDR1 MDHEN, CDR2 SYDVKM. The CDR3 is 11 residues long. TCRdb keeps only in-frame clones here, not all; method: immunoSEQ multiplex PCR. The table includes approximately 79,000 clones, approximately 93% detected once. The chain uses TRBV28 and TRBJ1-2; the D is unclear. Input material: T cells isolated from PBMCs. This receptor was identified in a human donor in good health. The CDR3 spells CASRSTYGYTF. The CDR3 coding sequence is TGTGCCAGCAGGTCTACCTATGGCTACACCTTC.